The rows below give T cell receptor beta chains drawn from one sample of a study of Graves' ophthalmopathy and Graves' hyperthyroidism. MiXCR, applied by TCRdb to the multiplex PCR reads, yields one record per CDR3 protein. Among about 620,000 distinct CDR3 sequences, about a fifth were seen once, and the ten largest hold approximately 6.9%. Sequenced: peripheral blood. The receptors were sampled from a young woman with stable Graves' hyperthyroidism. Some clones in this sample may be carry-over from other donors' samples. The CDR3 runs from the conserved cysteine through the conserved F or W. Each record gives: D gene, clone size, J gene, V gene, CDR3 protein, CDR3 DNA. D genes are given only for firm matches. Clone size, where shown, is once, few, many, or a class for clones that have expanded.

D: TRBD2
size: many
J: TRBJ2-7
V: TRBV28
CDR3: CATSPGLAGDEQYF
DNA: TGTGCCACTTCTCCGGGACTAGCCGGAGACGAGCAGTACTTC

D: -
size: many
J: TRBJ2-5
V: TRBV30
CDR3: CAWKGQSQETQYF
DNA: TGTGCCTGGAAAGGGCAGTCCCAAGAGACCCAGTACTTC

D: -
size: many
J: TRBJ2-5
V: TRBV2
CDR3: CASSEAPVQETQYF
DNA: TGTGCCAGCAGTGAGGCCCCAGTCCAAGAGACCCAGTACTTC

D: -
size: few
J: TRBJ1-1
V: TRBV14
CDR3: CASSQLRYPDEAFF
DNA: TGTGCCAGCAGCCAGCTCAGGTACCCGGATGAAGCTTTCTTT

D: TRBD1
size: few
J: TRBJ2-2
V: TRBV6-2/TRBV6-3
CDR3: CASRPDRGLGTGELFF
DNA: TGTGCCAGCAGGCCAGACAGGGGATTGGGCACCGGGGAGCTGTTTTTT

D: -
size: many
J: TRBJ1-5
V: TRBV6-1
CDR3: CASSELGGQPQHF
DNA: TGTGCCAGCAGTGAACTGGGAGGTCAGCCCCAGCATTTT

D: -
size: many
J: TRBJ2-2
V: TRBV30
CDR3: CVGDPNTGELFF
DNA: TGTGTAGGGGACCCGAACACCGGGGAGCTGTTTTTT

D: -
size: -
J: TRBJ2-7
V: TRBV7-8
CDR3: CASSLVRLSHEQYF
DNA: TGTGCCAGCAGCTTAGTCAGGTTAAGCCACGAGCAGTACTTC

D: -
size: many
J: TRBJ1-6
V: TRBV6-1
CDR3: CASSEALRTAFSYNSPLHF
DNA: TGTGCCAGCAGTGAAGCGCTTCGGACGGCTTTCTCCTATAATTCACCCCTCCACTTT

D: TRBD1
size: many
J: TRBJ2-7
V: TRBV28
CDR3: CASNGQGSSYEQYF
DNA: TGTGCCAGCAACGGACAGGGGTCCTCCTACGAGCAGTACTTC

D: TRBD1
size: many
J: TRBJ2-2
V: TRBV12-3/TRBV12-4
CDR3: CATLPGDRNTGELFF
DNA: TGTGCCACCCTACCTGGGGACAGAAACACCGGGGAGCTGTTTTTT

D: TRBD1
size: -
J: TRBJ1-6
V: TRBV11-2
CDR3: CASSSQSGTVNSHLHF
DNA: TGTGCCAGCAGCTCCCAGAGTGGGACAGTTAATTCACACCTCCACTTT

D: -
size: -
J: TRBJ1-1
V: TRBV6-5
CDR3: CASSSGFEYTEAFF
DNA: TGTGCCAGCAGTTCTGGCTTTGAGTACACTGAAGCTTTCTTT

D: -
size: many
J: TRBJ2-4
V: TRBV24-1
CDR3: CATSDHGRGGLAKNIQYF
DNA: TGTGCCACCAGTGATCACGGCCGAGGGGGGCTAGCCAAAAACATTCAGTACTTC

D: -
size: many
J: TRBJ2-5
V: TRBV6-1
CDR3: CASSVMGQGTQYF
DNA: TGTGCCAGCAGTGTAATGGGTCAAGGGACCCAGTACTTC

D: -
size: many
J: TRBJ1-2
V: TRBV7-2
CDR3: CASSLTDRNYGYTF
DNA: TGTGCCAGCAGCTTGACCGACAGGAACTATGGCTACACCTTC

D: TRBD2
size: -
J: TRBJ2-2
V: TRBV13
CDR3: CASSAYKLAGGTGELFF
DNA: TGTGCCAGCAGCGCCTACAAACTAGCGGGGGGCACCGGGGAGCTGTTTTTT

D: -
size: many
J: TRBJ2-7
V: TRBV7-6
CDR3: CASSLNRSRRQGKSYEQYF
DNA: TGTGCCAGCAGCTTAAATAGGTCGCGTCGGCAGGGTAAATCCTACGAGCAGTACTTC

D: -
size: few
J: TRBJ2-7
V: TRBV3-1
CDR3: CASSQARRDEQYF
DNA: TGTGCCAGCAGCCAAGCAAGGAGGGACGAGCAGTACTTC

D: -
size: -
J: TRBJ2-2
V: TRBV20-1
CDR3: CSAGDTGELFF
DNA: TGCAGTGCTGGAGACACCGGGGAGCTGTTTTTT

D: -
size: many
J: TRBJ2-7
V: TRBV12-3/TRBV12-4
CDR3: CASSLGLVYEQYF
DNA: TGTGCCAGCAGTTTGGGACTCGTCTACGAGCAGTACTTC

D: -
size: -
J: TRBJ2-5
V: TRBV25-1
CDR3: CASSEPPAGAEYF
DNA: TGTGCCAGCAGTGAACCCCCGGCAGGGGCCGAGTACTTC

D: -
size: -
J: TRBJ2-7
V: TRBV13
CDR3: CASTRSSYEQYF
DNA: TGTGCCAGCACACGGAGCTCCTACGAGCAGTACTTC

D: TRBD1
size: many
J: TRBJ2-7
V: TRBV20-1
CDR3: CSAARDSYEQYF
DNA: TGCAGTGCTGCCCGGGACAGCTACGAGCAGTACTTC

D: TRBD2
size: many
J: TRBJ2-7
V: TRBV12-3/TRBV12-4
CDR3: CASSPSGRSYEQYF
DNA: TGTGCCAGCAGTCCTAGCGGGAGGTCCTACGAGCAGTACTTC

D: -
size: many
J: TRBJ1-2
V: TRBV11-2
CDR3: CASNSPGGGYTF
DNA: TGTGCCAGCAACAGTCCGGGAGGAGGCTACACCTTC

D: TRBD1
size: few
J: TRBJ1-6
V: TRBV11-2
CDR3: CASSTDRAHNSPLHF
DNA: TGTGCCAGCAGCACCGACAGGGCCCATAATTCACCCCTCCACTTT

D: -
size: many
J: TRBJ1-5
V: TRBV19
CDR3: CASSIVGSQPQHF
DNA: TGTGCCAGTAGTATTGTCGGCAGTCAGCCCCAGCATTTT

D: TRBD2
size: -
J: TRBJ2-5
V: TRBV12-3/TRBV12-4
CDR3: CASRPRLAGDGKETQYF
DNA: TGTGCCAGCAGGCCCCGACTAGCGGGAGACGGTAAAGAGACCCAGTACTTC

D: -
size: -
J: TRBJ1-6
V: TRBV5-1
CDR3: CASRIVRDGNSPLHF
DNA: TGCGCCAGTAGAATCGTGCGAGACGGAAATTCACCCCTCCACTTT

D: TRBD1
size: -
J: TRBJ1-1
V: TRBV6-5
CDR3: CASSWGQEGFF
DNA: TGCGCCAGCAGTTGGGGACAGGAGGGTTTCTTT

D: -
size: many
J: TRBJ1-6
V: TRBV6-1
CDR3: CASSAEPNSPLHF
DNA: TGTGCCAGCAGTGCGGAACCCAATTCACCCCTCCACTTT

D: TRBD1
size: many
J: TRBJ2-7
V: TRBV30
CDR3: CAWLRDSLDEQYF
DNA: TGTGCCTGGCTACGGGACAGTCTGGACGAGCAGTACTTC

D: -
size: once
J: TRBJ1-1
V: TRBV19
CDR3: CASAGATEAFF
DNA: TGTGCCAGTGCCGGGGCCACTGAAGCTTTCTTT

D: -
size: -
J: TRBJ1-2
V: TRBV7-9
CDR3: CASSLGSTLLYGYTF
DNA: TGTGCCAGCAGCTTGGGCAGTACCCTTCTCTATGGCTACACCTTC

D: -
size: -
J: TRBJ2-5
V: TRBV12-3/TRBV12-4
CDR3: CASSSFGTPFQETQYF
DNA: TGTGCCAGCAGTTCCTTCGGGACACCGTTCCAAGAGACCCAGTACTTC

D: -
size: many
J: TRBJ1-1
V: TRBV2
CDR3: CASTGTGSHHTEAFF
DNA: TGTGCCAGCACCGGAACGGGCAGCCACCACACTGAAGCTTTCTTT

D: -
size: -
J: TRBJ1-1
V: TRBV6-5
CDR3: CASSFREPRSTEAFF
DNA: TGTGCCAGCAGTTTCCGGGAGCCTAGGAGCACTGAAGCTTTCTTT

D: TRBD2
size: many
J: TRBJ2-5
V: TRBV28
CDR3: CASSLVGTSGSAKTQYF
DNA: TGTGCCAGCAGCCTTGTCGGAACTAGCGGGAGCGCGAAGACCCAGTACTTC

D: -
size: few
J: TRBJ2-7
V: TRBV19
CDR3: CASSTSLWGYEQYF
DNA: TGTGCCAGTAGTACAAGTCTCTGGGGCTACGAGCAGTACTTC

D: -
size: many
J: TRBJ2-2
V: TRBV20-1
CDR3: CSADAVGRRNTGELFF
DNA: TGCAGTGCCGATGCCGTAGGCAGGCGAAACACCGGGGAGCTGTTTTTT

D: -
size: many
J: TRBJ2-5
V: TRBV18
CDR3: CASSPGTQETQYF
DNA: TGTGCCAGCAGCCCCGGGACCCAAGAGACCCAGTACTTC

D: -
size: many
J: TRBJ1-6
V: TRBV10-1
CDR3: CASSAGDGRFSPLHF
DNA: TGCGCCAGCAGTGCCGGGGACGGGCGGTTTTCACCCCTCCACTTT

D: TRBD2
size: many
J: TRBJ2-2
V: TRBV7-7
CDR3: CASGPGTSRNTGELFF
DNA: TGTGCTAGCGGTCCGGGGACTAGCCGCAACACCGGGGAGCTGTTTTTT

D: -
size: many
J: TRBJ1-1
V: TRBV11-1
CDR3: CASSHSTAEAFF
DNA: TGTGCCAGCAGCCACTCGACGGCTGAAGCTTTCTTT

D: -
size: many
J: TRBJ2-2
V: TRBV6-5
CDR3: CASQLFSPRIAGELFF
DNA: TGTGCCAGCCAGCTGTTTTCCCCTCGTATCGCCGGGGAGCTGTTTTTT

D: -
size: many
J: TRBJ1-1
V: TRBV12-3/TRBV12-4
CDR3: CASRLQQDTEAFF
DNA: TGTGCCAGCAGACTACAGCAGGACACTGAAGCTTTCTTT

D: -
size: many
J: TRBJ1-1
V: TRBV7-7
CDR3: CASSPKVGDEAFF
DNA: TGTGCCAGCAGCCCTAAGGTTGGGGATGAAGCTTTCTTT

D: TRBD2
size: -
J: TRBJ2-5
V: TRBV20-1
CDR3: CSGRGLAGGHETQYF
DNA: TGCAGTGGGAGGGGGCTAGCGGGGGGGCATGAGACCCAGTACTTC

D: -
size: -
J: TRBJ1-1
V: TRBV7-3
CDR3: CASSLTSRRGGTEAFF
DNA: TGTGCCAGCAGCTTAACCTCGAGGCGGGGAGGTACTGAAGCTTTCTTT

D: -
size: few
J: TRBJ1-1
V: TRBV10-2
CDR3: CASSESWGDTEAFF
DNA: TGCGCCAGCAGTGAGTCATGGGGAGACACTGAAGCTTTCTTT

D: -
size: many
J: TRBJ1-2
V: TRBV6-1
CDR3: CASSEGRGPYGYTF
DNA: TGTGCCAGCAGTGAAGGACGGGGCCCCTATGGCTACACCTTC

D: -
size: many
J: TRBJ2-4
V: TRBV30
CDR3: CAWSVGPSAKNIQYF
DNA: TGTGCCTGGAGTGTCGGGCCATCGGCCAAAAACATTCAGTACTTC